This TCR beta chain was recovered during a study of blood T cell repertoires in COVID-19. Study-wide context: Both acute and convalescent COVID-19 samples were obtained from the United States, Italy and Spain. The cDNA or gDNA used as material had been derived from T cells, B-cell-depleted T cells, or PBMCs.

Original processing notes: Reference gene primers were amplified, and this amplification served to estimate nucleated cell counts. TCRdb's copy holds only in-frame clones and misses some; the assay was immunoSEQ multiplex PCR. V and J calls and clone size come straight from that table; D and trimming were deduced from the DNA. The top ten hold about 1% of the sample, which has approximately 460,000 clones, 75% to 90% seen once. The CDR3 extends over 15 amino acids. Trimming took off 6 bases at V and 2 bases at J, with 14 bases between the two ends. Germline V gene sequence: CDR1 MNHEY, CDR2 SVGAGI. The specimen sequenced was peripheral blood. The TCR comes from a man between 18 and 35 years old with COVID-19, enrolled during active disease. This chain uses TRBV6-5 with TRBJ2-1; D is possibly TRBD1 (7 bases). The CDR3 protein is CASRSDREAYNEQFF. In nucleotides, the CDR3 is TGTGCCAGCAGATCCGACAGGGAGGCCTACAATGAGCAGTTCTTC.